These 24 T cell receptor beta chains share one sample of origin, sequenced in a study of blood T cell repertoires in COVID-19. The data were produced by immunoSEQ multiplex PCR, yet TCRdb's version contains in-frame clones alone and is incomplete. The table has roughly 280,000 clones, approximately 90% seen once. The source material was peripheral blood. The receptors originated from a woman between 45 and 60 years old who had recovered from COVID-19.

This rearrangement joins TRBV5-4 to TRBJ2-5; tentatively, D is TRBD2 (6 bases). The CDR3 is 14 amino acids. V shed 4 bases and J shed 3 bases, with 13 bases lying between them. Per germline, CDR1 SGHNT and CDR2 YYREEE (reference sequence). The CDR3 protein is CASSQITGEETQYF. For the CDR3, the DNA is TGTGCCAGCAGCCAAATTACGGGGGAAGAGACCCAGTACTTC. Looking up the rest from reference TRBV5-4 and TRBJ2-5 gives the full variable domain: ETGVTQSPTHLIKTRGQQVTLRCSSQSGHNTVSWYQQALGQGPQFIFQYYREEENGRGNFPPRFSGLQFPNYSSELNVNALELDDSALYLCASSQITGEETQYFGPGTRLLVL.

The V gene is TRBV5-1, the J gene TRBJ1-5; D is unclear. Germline-derived CDR1 and CDR2 are SGHRS and YFSETQ. The CDR3 spans 14 residues. The V end was cut by 0 bases, the J end by 4 bases, with 8 bases between. CDR3 in DNA: TGCGCCAGCAGCTTGGACAGCCCGAATCAGCCCCAGCATTTT. Amino acids: CASSLDSPNQPQHF.

V is TRBV14 and J is TRBJ1-1; D gene ambiguous. The CDR3 totals 15 residues. Trimming cost V 0 bases and J 1 base, with 9 bases left between them. Germline loops: CDR1 SGHDN, CDR2 FVKESK. The CDR3 loop reads CASSQDLPGNTEAFF. The CDR3 DNA follows: TGTGCCAGCAGCCAAGATCTTCCCGGGAACACTGAAGCTTTCTTT.

Concerning this clone itself: Other DNA sequences in this specimen translate into the identical CDR3. The V call is TRBV29-1, the J call TRBJ2-7, with D possibly being TRBD2 (6 bases). V shed 4 bases and J shed 0 bases, with 7 bases lying between them. CDR1 SQVTM and CDR2 ANQGSEA come from the germline V gene. CDR3 length: 12 residues. The CDR3 reads CSVGDFSYEQYF. For the CDR3, the DNA is TGCAGCGTTGGGGACTTCTCCTACGAGCAGTACTTC.

The J gene is TRBJ2-2, the V gene TRBV27, with D unclear. Trimming shortened V by 3 bases and J by 6 bases, and 5 bases separated the two germline ends. CDR3 length: 12 amino acids. Germline V gene sequence: CDR1 MNHEY, CDR2 SMNVEV (reference sequence). Here the CDR3 reads CASSLAAGELFF. The CDR3 DNA is TGTGCCAGCAGTTTGGCGGCCGGGGAGCTGTTTTTT.

The chain recombines TRBV5-1 with TRBJ2-7, with 10 bases lining up with TRBD1. The CDR3 spans 16 residues. The junction had 6 bases not matched to a gene; V was cut back by 2 bases and J by 1 base. Germline CDR1 and CDR2: SGHRS and YFSETQ. DNA for the CDR3: TGCGCCAGCAGCTTTGGCTGGACAGGGGGTTCCTACGAGCAGTACTTC. Translating it yields CASSFGWTGGSYEQYF.

The rearrangement joins TRBV11-2 to TRBJ2-2; 8 positions agree with TRBD1. J gave up 4 bases and V 5 bases, and 3 bases lay outside the gene matches. This CDR3 comprises 14 residues. Looked up from germline, CDR1 is SGHAT and CDR2 is FQNNGV. The CDR3 nucleotides read TGTGCCAGCAGCCTTACAGGGGGCACCGGGGAGCTGTTTTTT. Encoded protein: CASSLTGGTGELFF.

The chain couples TRBV4-3 to TRBJ1-1; D possibly corresponds to TRBD1 (6 bases). CDR3 length: 21 residues. Germline CDR1 LGHNA, CDR2 YSLEER. Trimming cost V 0 bases and J 0 bases, with 26 bases left between them. In DNA form, the CDR3 reads TGCGCCAGCAGCCAAGATAGGCCTACAGGGCCTCAACGGGGTATGAACACTGAAGCTTTCTTT. It yields the protein CASSQDRPTGPQRGMNTEAFF.

Only a few counts were recorded for this clone. The chain combines TRBV6-6 with TRBJ1-5; TRBD1 matches 9 bases. CDR3 length: 15 residues. Germline V gives CDR1 MNHNY, CDR2 SVGAGI (reference sequence). V gave up 5 bases and J gave up 11 bases; unmatched junction bases: 13. The CDR3 coding sequence is TGTGCCAGCAGTCCCACGGGACAGGGCGCCAAGGCCCAGCATTTT. Residues: CASSPTGQGAKAQHF.

The genes are TRBV7-2 and TRBJ1-6, with 7 bases aligning to TRBD1. CDR1 and CDR2 from the germline V gene are SGHTA and FQGNSA. The junction had 7 bases not matched to a gene; V was cut back by 1 base and J by 7 bases. The CDR3 extends over 16 amino acids. The CDR3 spells CASSLVGGGENSPLHF. CDR3 DNA sequence: TGTGCCAGCAGCTTAGTTGGAGGGGGCGAGAATTCACCCCTCCACTTT.

The chain recombines TRBV5-6 with TRBJ1-2, with D uncertain. The CDR3 spans 12 residues. The germline CDR1 and CDR2 sequences are SGHDT and YYEEEE. Trimming took off 0 bases at V and 6 bases at J, with 6 bases between the two ends. This chain's CDR3 is CASSLVQDGYTF. CDR3 in DNA: TGTGCCAGCAGCTTGGTGCAGGATGGCTACACCTTC.

The chain carries TRBV28 and TRBJ2-1; 10 bases are a match to TRBD2. This CDR3 has 15 residues. J was trimmed by 8 bases and V by 6 bases; bases with no gene match: 10. Per germline, CDR1 MDHEN and CDR2 SYDVKM. The CDR3 sequence is CASRQAGGPLDEQFF. Here the CDR3 DNA reads TGTGCCAGCAGGCAAGCGGGAGGGCCCTTGGATGAGCAGTTCTTC.

This chain links TRBV7-2 with TRBJ2-7; perhaps TRBD1 as D (6 bases). With 3 bases removed from V and 2 bases from J, the gap between germline ends came to 14 bases. Germline loops: CDR1 SGHTA, CDR2 FQGNSA. The CDR3 sequence is 15 residues long. The CDR3 loop reads CASSLGPGHAYEQYF. The CDR3 DNA sequence: TGTGCCAGCAGCTTGGGCCCGGGACACGCCTACGAGCAGTACTTC.

The gene calls are TRBV3-1 (or the pseudogene TRBV3-2) and TRBJ2-6, with 8 bases fitting TRBD1. Germline V CDR1 and CDR2: LGHDT, YNNKEL (reference sequence). After removal of 3 bases from V and 0 bases from J, the junction contained 7 bases not matched to a gene. The CDR3 contains 18 residues. Here the CDR3 DNA reads TGTGCCAGCAGCCACCGGGACAGGATGATCTCTGGGGCCAACGTCCTGACTTTC. It translates to CASSHRDRMISGANVLTF.

J is TRBJ1-1 and V is TRBV30; TRBD1 matches 7 bases. The CDR3 length is 12 residues. In germline, CDR1 is GTSNPN, CDR2 SVGIG (reference sequence). V shed 8 bases and J 0 bases; nucleotides not matched to a gene: 3. The DNA of the CDR3 is TGTGCCACGGACAGGATGAACACTGAAGCTTTCTTT. Protein sequence: CATDRMNTEAFF.

This chain joins TRBV7-2 and TRBJ2-3; D perhaps matches TRBD1 (5 bases). The germline V gene encodes CDR1 SGHTA and CDR2 FQGNSA. The V end lost 2 bases, the J end lost 3 bases, and 9 bases lay between the germline ends. This CDR3 spans 14 amino acids. CDR3 nucleotides: TGTGCCAGCAGCTTAATTGCAGGGACAGATACGCAGTATTTT. Translation gives CASSLIAGTDTQYF.

V gene TRBV4-3 combines with J gene TRBJ2-2; D perhaps matches TRBD1 (7 bases). Germline V gene data show CDR1 as LGHNA and CDR2 as YSLEER. The V end was cut by 4 bases, the J end by 2 bases, with 11 bases between. The CDR3 is 15 residues long. CDR3: CASSRGTVNTGELFF. CDR3 DNA sequence: TGCGCCAGCAGCCGCGGGACAGTCAACACCGGGGAGCTGTTTTTT.

The chain uses TRBV5-1 and TRBJ2-1; 9 bases match TRBD2. The CDR3 is 16 amino acids. The J segment lost 8 bases and the V segment lost 0 bases, leaving 9 bases of the junction unmatched. CDR1 is SGHRS and CDR2 is YFSETQ in the germline V gene. The CDR3 reads CASSLEPGGGADEQFF. The CDR3 DNA reads as TGCGCCAGCAGCTTGGAACCCGGCGGGGGGGCCGATGAGCAGTTCTTC. Full variable domain (rest looked up from reference TRBV5-1 and TRBJ2-1): KAGVTQTPRYLIKTRGQQVTLSCSPISGHRSVSWYQQTPGQGLQFLFEYFSETQRNKGNFPGRFSGRQFSNSRSEMNVSTLELGDSALYLCASSLEPGGGADEQFFGPGTRLTVL.

A few counts support this clone. The V and J genes are TRBV4-3 and TRBJ1-2; 7 bases fit TRBD1. Germline CDR1 and CDR2: LGHNA and YSLEER. The CDR3 totals 15 residues. With V trimmed by 4 bases and J by 2 bases, 7 bases remained unmatched. The CDR3: CASSPRTTGNYGYTF. DNA for the CDR3: TGCGCCAGCAGCCCCAGGACGACAGGGAACTATGGCTACACCTTC.

The chain carries TRBV7-2 and TRBJ1-6; TRBD1 agrees at 10 bases. The J segment lost 7 bases and the V segment lost 0 bases, leaving 9 bases of the junction unmatched. This CDR3 comprises 18 residues. Germline V lookup: CDR1 SGHTA, CDR2 FQGNSA. The CDR3 sequence: CASSLAWTGGSTNSPLHF. In DNA, the CDR3 is TGTGCCAGCAGCTTAGCGTGGACAGGGGGTTCGACCAATTCACCCCTCCACTTT.

This rearrangement joins TRBV30 to TRBJ2-1; D unresolved. The germline V and J ends were trimmed by 5 bases and 9 bases, with 8 bases remaining between them. This CDR3 is 10 amino acids long. Germline V gives CDR1 GTSNPN, CDR2 SVGIG (reference sequence). The CDR3 DNA reads TGTGCCTGGGGCCTAGGTGAGCAGTTCTTC. It translates to CAWGLGEQFF. The entire variable domain, with the rest obtained from reference TRBV30 and TRBJ2-1, is as follows: SQTIHQWPATLVQPVGSPLSLECTVEGTSNPNLYWYRQAAGRGLQLLFYSVGIGQISSEVPQNLSASRPQDRQFILSSKKLLLSDSGFYLCAWGLGEQFFGPGTRLTVL.

The chain employs TRBV19 and TRBJ1-4, with TRBD1 matching 9 bases. The germline V gene encodes CDR1 LNHDA and CDR2 SQIVND (reference sequence). This CDR3 is 16 amino acids long. V lost 3 bases and J lost 9; bases outside the gene matches: 11. The CDR3 here is CASSIPTGTGRKKLFF. Written as DNA, the CDR3 is TGTGCCAGTAGTATCCCAACCGGGACAGGGAGGAAAAAACTGTTTTTT.

This clone was recorded only once. V is TRBV19 and J is TRBJ2-4; 12 bases are a match to TRBD1. CDR1 and CDR2 from the germline V gene are LNHDA and SQIVND (reference sequence). CDR3 length equals 17 residues. Germline trimming cut 5 bases from V and 1 base from J; bases unmatched to any gene: 6. The CDR3 DNA reads TGTGCCAGTAGTCCCGGGACAGGGGGCCCGGCCAAAAACATTCAGTACTTC. Amino acid sequence: CASSPGTGGPAKNIQYF.

The CDR3 loop reads CASSPDRAGNTIYF. DNA of the CDR3: TGCGCCAGCAGCCCTGACAGGGCTGGAAACACCATATATTTT. The chain has TRBV5-1 and TRBJ1-3; 7 bases are a match to TRBD1. The junction had 3 bases not matched to a gene; V was cut back by 4 bases and J by 2 bases. Germline CDR1 reads SGHRS; CDR2 reads YFSETQ. The CDR3 has 14 amino acids. Based on the CDR3 plus reference TRBV5-1 and TRBJ1-3, the full variable domain is KAGVTQTPRYLIKTRGQQVTLSCSPISGHRSVSWYQQTPGQGLQFLFEYFSETQRNKGNFPGRFSGRQFSNSRSEMNVSTLELGDSALYLCASSPDRAGNTIYFGEGSWLTVV.